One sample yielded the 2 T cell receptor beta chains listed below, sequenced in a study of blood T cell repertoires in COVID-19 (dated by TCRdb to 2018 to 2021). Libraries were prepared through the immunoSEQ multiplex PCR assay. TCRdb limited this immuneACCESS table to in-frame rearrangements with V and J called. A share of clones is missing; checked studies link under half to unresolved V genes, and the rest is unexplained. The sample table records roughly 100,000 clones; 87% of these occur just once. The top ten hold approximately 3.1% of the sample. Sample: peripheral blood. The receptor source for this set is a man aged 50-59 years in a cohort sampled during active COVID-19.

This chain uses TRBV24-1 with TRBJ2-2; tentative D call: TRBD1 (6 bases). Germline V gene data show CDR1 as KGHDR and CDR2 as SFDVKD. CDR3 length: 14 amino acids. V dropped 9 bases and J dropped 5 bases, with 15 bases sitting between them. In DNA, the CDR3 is TGTGCCACCCGGTCGACAGGTCGGACCGGGGAGCTGTTTTTT. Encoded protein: CATRSTGRTGELFF.

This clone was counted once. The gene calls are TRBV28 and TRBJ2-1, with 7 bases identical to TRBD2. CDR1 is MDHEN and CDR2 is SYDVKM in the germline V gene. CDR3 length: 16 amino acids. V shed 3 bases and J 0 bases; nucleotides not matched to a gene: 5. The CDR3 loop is CASSFVAGDSYNEQFF. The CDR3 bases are TGTGCCAGCAGTTTTGTCGCGGGGGACTCCTACAATGAGCAGTTCTTC.